This T cell receptor (beta chain) was captured by sequencing in a study of patients and donors after allogeneic stem cell transplantation. Trimming took off 8 bases at V and 9 bases at J, with 17 bases between the two ends. The CDR3 is made up of 14 amino acids. Germline CDR1 is SGHVS and CDR2 is FQNEAQ. TCRdb reprocessed the RT-PCR reads with MiXCR, giving one entry per CDR3 protein. The sample records under 170,000 distinct CDR3 sequences, 37% being singletons. This sequence originates from a human donor who was either an allogeneic HSCT recipient or a stem cell or donor lymphocyte infusion donor (not recorded which). It is not recorded whose cells these are; they may come from a transplant donor. This sequence joins TRBV7-8 and TRBJ1-6; no clear D gene. The specimen sequenced was blood, either unsorted or a sorted T cell fraction (not recorded which). The CDR3 sequence is CASGYTSVGSPLHF. In DNA form, the CDR3 reads TGTGCCAGCGGCTACACTTCGGTGGGTTCACCCCTCCACTTT.